Shown below are 29 T cell receptor beta chains from a single sample sequenced in a study of cytomegalovirus exposure and HLA in healthy donors. A multiplex PCR was run with 60 Vbeta primers and 13 Jbeta primers. Assay: immunoSEQ multiplex PCR; the TCRdb copy retains only in-frame clones and omits some. There are about 77,000 clones in the sample; approximately 80% occur only once, and roughly 3.5% lies in the top ten. The source material was PBMCs. The receptors come from a man aged 40-50 years in good health and CMV-seronegative.

In its sample, this clone was seen once. J is TRBJ1-1 and V is TRBV21-1; the table's D call, TRBD1, was not checked against the DNA. TRBV21-1 has pseudogene status. This CDR3 has 14 residues. The DNA for the CDR3 is TGTGCCAGCAGCACAGGACAGGCGAACACTGAAGCTTTCTTT. The encoded protein is CASSTGQANTEAFF.

This clone was seen just once. This CDR3 reads CASSLWDRGGTEAFF. Here the CDR3 DNA reads TGTGCCAGCAGTTTATGGGACAGGGGGGGGACTGAAGCTTTCTTT. V is TRBV28 and J is TRBJ1-1, with TRBD1 matching 10 bases. Germline lookup yields CDR1 MDHEN and CDR2 SYDVKM. There are 15 residues in the CDR3. J was trimmed by 5 bases and V by 0 bases; bases with no gene match: 3.

This clone was observed a handful of times. The CDR3 protein is CASAAEGSYNEQFF. In DNA form, the CDR3 reads TGCGCCAGCGCGGCGGAGGGCTCCTACAATGAGCAGTTCTTC. The chain employs TRBV5-1 and TRBJ2-1, with D maybe TRBD2 (6 bases). Germline V CDR1 and CDR2: SGHRS, YFSETQ. V lost 7 bases and J 0 bases, leaving 11 bases between the germline ends. The CDR3 loop spans 14 amino acids.

The chain is built from TRBV5-1 and TRBJ1-4; TRBD1 agrees at 7 bases. J gave up 6 bases and V 1 base, and 6 bases lay outside the gene matches. CDR3 length equals 15 residues. The germline CDR1 and CDR2 sequences are SGHRS and YFSETQ. For the CDR3, the DNA is TGCGCCAGCAGCTTGAAGGGGGCGCCGGATGAAAAACTGTTTTTT. Translated: CASSLKGAPDEKLFF. The complete variable domain, with remaining parts taken from reference TRBV5-1 and TRBJ1-4, reads KAGVTQTPRYLIKTRGQQVTLSCSPISGHRSVSWYQQTPGQGLQFLFEYFSETQRNKGNFPGRFSGRQFSNSRSEMNVSTLELGDSALYLCASSLKGAPDEKLFFGSGTQLSVL.

This rearrangement joins TRBV7-8 to TRBJ2-1; TRBD2 aligns across 7 bases. Germline CDR1 and CDR2: SGHVS and FQNEAQ. This CDR3 contains 15 residues. The V segment lost 6 bases and the J segment 4 bases; nucleotides outside the gene matches: 9. As DNA, the CDR3 is TGTGCCAGCAGGTCGAGACGGGGGGAATACAATGAGCAGTTCTTC. It codes for CASRSRRGEYNEQFF.

The chain carries TRBV27 and TRBJ2-3, with 8 bases aligning to TRBD1. CDR3 length equals 14 residues. The V and J ends lost 6 bases and 5 bases, in that order; junction bases with no gene match: 7. Germline CDR1 MNHEY, CDR2 SMNVEV (reference sequence). CDR3 amino acids: CASRIPGGLDTQYF. In DNA form, the CDR3 reads TGTGCCAGCAGAATACCAGGGGGCTTAGATACGCAGTATTTT.

V gene TRBV19 combines with J gene TRBJ1-6; 7 nucleotides agree with TRBD1. Germline lookup yields CDR1 LNHDA and CDR2 SQIVND (reference sequence). This CDR3 region has 17 residues. V lost 3 bases and J lost 6; bases outside the gene matches: 11. The CDR3 DNA sequence: TGTGCCAGTAGTATGGATCAGGGGGTGACTGGTAATTCACCCCTCCACTTT. Translated, it gives CASSMDQGVTGNSPLHF.

This chain uses TRBV11-3 with TRBJ2-1, with D unresolved. The germline V gene encodes CDR1 SGHNT and CDR2 YENEEA. This CDR3 comprises 15 residues. V shed 4 bases and J shed 0 bases, with 10 bases lying between them. CDR3 bases: TGTGCCAGCAGCTACAGACCTGGCTCCTACAATGAGCAGTTCTTC. It encodes CASSYRPGSYNEQFF. The full variable domain, in which reference TRBV11-3 and TRBJ2-1 provide the parts outside the CDR3, is EAGVVQSPRYKIIEKKQPVAFWCNPISGHNTLYWYLQNLGQGPELLIRYENEEAVDDSQLPKDRFSAERLKGVDSTLKIQPAELGDSAVYLCASSYRPGSYNEQFFGPGTRLTVL.

The chain employs TRBV9 and TRBJ2-3; perhaps TRBD1 as D (5 bases). The CDR3 runs 17 residues. V was trimmed by 3 bases and J by 3 bases, leaving 20 bases between them. Per germline, CDR1 SGDLS and CDR2 YYNGEE. The CDR3 DNA reads as TGTGCCAGCAGCGATTCGAATTGGGGCCTGGGGACAGATACGCAGTATTTT. Translating gives CASSDSNWGLGTDTQYF. Full variable domain (missing parts from reference TRBV9 and TRBJ2-3): DSGVTQTPKHLITATGQRVTLRCSPRSGDLSVYWYQQSLDQGLQFLIQYYNGEERAKGNILERFSAQQFPDLHSELNLSSLELGDSALYFCASSDSNWGLGTDTQYFGPGTRLTVL.

This rearrangement joins TRBV9 to TRBJ2-7, with TRBD1 as a possible D gene (6 bases). Germline CDR1 and CDR2: SGDLS and YYNGEE. This CDR3 has 14 amino acids. V was trimmed by 4 bases and J by 0 bases, leaving 11 bases between them. As DNA, the CDR3 is TGTGCCAGCAGCTCACAGGGAGACTCCTACGAGCAGTACTTC. Protein: CASSSQGDSYEQYF.

The V gene is TRBV7-8, the J gene TRBJ1-5, with 12 bases matching TRBD1. The CDR3 runs to 16 residues. Germline V gives CDR1 SGHVS, CDR2 FQNEAQ. J lost 3 bases, V lost 3 bases, and 3 bases had no gene match. The CDR3 nucleotides are TGTGCCAGCAGCTTCGGGACAGGGGGCGTCAATCAGCCCCAGCATTTT. Its protein is CASSFGTGGVNQPQHF.

A note on this clone: A read error may account for a junction end that differs from germline. The chain couples TRBV27 to TRBJ2-2, with TRBD2 identical over 11 bases. This CDR3 comprises 17 residues. Per the germline V gene, CDR1 is MNHEY and CDR2 is SMNVEV (reference sequence). The CDR3 loop is CASRLSLAGVLTGELFF. The CDR3 DNA reads TGTGCCAGCCGTTTGTCACTAGCGGGGGTTCTCACCGGGGAGCTGTTTTTT.

The chain is built from TRBV5-4 and TRBJ2-5, with 7 nucleotides matching TRBD1. V lost 4 bases and J lost 5; bases outside the gene matches: 5. The CDR3 covers 13 residues. Germline V lookup: CDR1 SGHNT, CDR2 YYREEE (reference sequence). CDR3 sequence (DNA): TGTGCCAGCAGCCTAGGGACAGCGGAGACCCAGTACTTC. It encodes CASSLGTAETQYF.

The gene calls are TRBV30 and TRBJ1-1; D might be TRBD1 (6 bases). V was cut by 2 bases and J by 3 bases, with 16 bases left in between. The germline gives CDR1 GTSNPN, CDR2 SVGIG (reference sequence). The CDR3 has 15 residues. CDR3 coding DNA: TGTGCCTGGAGTTCGTGGGACATCGGGGACACTGAAGCTTTCTTT. It is translated as CAWSSWDIGDTEAFF.

A note on this clone: Distinct nucleotide sequences in the sample also encode this CDR3. The J gene is TRBJ2-1, the V gene TRBV4-3; 9 bases are shared with TRBD1. There are 15 residues in the CDR3. V was clipped by 2 bases and J by 4 bases; unmatched bases: 3. CDR1 and CDR2 from the germline V gene are LGHNA and YSLEER. This chain's CDR3 is CASSQPTGGYNEQFF. As DNA, the CDR3 is TGCGCCAGCAGCCAACCGACAGGGGGGTACAATGAGCAGTTCTTC.

The chain links TRBV4-3 to TRBJ1-2; a weak D match, TRBD1 (5 bases). Germline V gene data show CDR1 as LGHNA and CDR2 as YSLEER. The CDR3 runs 13 residues. The V gene lost 6 bases and the J gene lost 2 bases, with 10 bases spanning the gap. CDR3 in DNA: TGCGCCAGCAGTCTCGACAGAAACTATGGCTACACCTTC. It specifies CASSLDRNYGYTF.

This clone came up once. J is TRBJ2-7 and V is TRBV11-2, with D possibly TRBD1 on 6 matching bases. CDR1 SGHAT and CDR2 FQNNGV come from the germline V gene. There are 18 residues in the CDR3. V shed 5 bases and J shed 4 bases, with 27 bases lying between them. The CDR3 region has the DNA TGTGCCAGCAGCCCCTTAGAGGGGGTTGGGGGTTTTCAGTACGAGCAGTACTTC. This sequence encodes CASSPLEGVGGFQYEQYF.

With respect to this clone: The junction departs from the called germline gene at one end, perhaps through a read error. The chain employs TRBV7-9 and TRBJ1-1; no firm D call. The CDR3 totals 14 residues. Germline CDR1 is SEHNR and CDR2 is FQNEAQ (reference sequence). The CDR3 loop reads CSSSLEAVNTEAFF. In DNA form, the CDR3 reads TGTTCCAGCAGCTTAGAGGCGGTGAACACTGAAGCTTTCTTT. Together with reference TRBV7-9 and TRBJ1-1, the CDR3 gives the full variable domain: DTGVSQNPRHKITKRGQNVTFRCDPISEHNRLYWYRQTLGQGPEFLTYFQNEAQLEKSRLLSDRFSAERPKGSFSTLEIQRTEQGDSAMYLCSSSLEAVNTEAFFGQGTRLTVV.

In regard to this clone: Other DNA sequences in the sample encode the same CDR3. V is TRBV7-2 and J is TRBJ2-7; unclear D gene. The germline gives CDR1 SGHTA, CDR2 FQGNSA. The CDR3 runs 11 residues. With 4 bases removed from V and 3 bases from J, the gap between germline ends came to 4 bases. The CDR3 sequence is CASSSYYEQYF. In nucleotides, the CDR3 is TGTGCCAGCAGCTCGTACTACGAGCAGTACTTC.

The gene calls are TRBV7-2 and TRBJ2-3; D is possibly TRBD1 (6 bases). The CDR3 extends over 13 amino acids. Per the germline V gene, CDR1 is SGHTA and CDR2 is FQGNSA. V lost 5 bases and J 3 bases, leaving 9 bases between the germline ends. CDR3 coding DNA: TGTGCCAGCAGCCTGGACAGAACAGATACGCAGTATTTT. It codes for CASSLDRTDTQYF. Full variable domain (rest looked up from reference TRBV7-2 and TRBJ2-3): GAGVSQSPSNKVTEKGKDVELRCDPISGHTALYWYRQSLGQGLEFLIYFQGNSAPDKSGLPSDRFSAERTGGSVSTLTIQRTQQEDSAVYLCASSLDRTDTQYFGPGTRLTVL.

This clone came up a few times. V usage is TRBV6-5 and J usage is TRBJ2-3, with a possible D match to TRBD1 (6 bases). Germline V gene lookup returns CDR1 MNHEY and CDR2 SVGAGI. With 0 bases removed from V and 3 bases from J, the gap between germline ends came to 10 bases. The CDR3 contains 15 residues. As DNA, the CDR3 is TGTGCCAGCAGTTACTCGCGGACAGCTACAGATACGCAGTATTTT. Translated, it gives CASSYSRTATDTQYF.

The chain carries TRBV9 and TRBJ2-5; D perhaps matches TRBD2 (6 bases). This CDR3 spans 16 amino acids. V was trimmed by 0 bases and J by 1 base, leaving 13 bases between them. CDR1 SGDLS and CDR2 YYNGEE come from the germline V gene. This CDR3 is CASSVEVSGIQETQYF. The CDR3 DNA is TGTGCCAGCAGCGTAGAAGTTAGCGGTATCCAAGAGACCCAGTACTTC.

This clone was counted only a few times. The chain has TRBV7-2 and TRBJ2-3; 10 bases align to TRBD2. CDR3 size: 16 residues. The trim removed 1 base at V and 6 bases at J, leaving 7 bases unmatched. Germline lookup yields CDR1 SGHTA and CDR2 FQGNSA. The CDR3 region has the DNA TGTGCCAGCAGCTTAGATAGCGGGGGGCCGCCCGATACGCAGTATTTT. Encoded protein: CASSLDSGGPPDTQYF.

The V gene is TRBV18, the J gene TRBJ2-2, with unresolved D. The CDR3 length is 15 residues. V was cut by 1 base and J by 3 bases, with 9 bases left in between. CDR1 and CDR2 (germline): KGHSH, LQKENI. CDR3: CASSPRRMDTGELFF. As DNA, the CDR3 is TGTGCCAGCTCACCACGCAGGATGGACACCGGGGAGCTGTTTTTT.

By share of the sample, this clone is large (0.1 to 1%). CDR3 nucleotide sequence: TGTGCCAGCAGCTTACATCAGGGGAACACTGAAGCTTTCTTT. This sequence encodes CASSLHQGNTEAFF. The chain uses TRBV7-3 and TRBJ1-1, with a weak D call TRBD1 (5 bases). The CDR3 spans 14 residues. The germline CDR1 and CDR2 sequences are SGHTA and FQGTGA. Trimming removed 2 bases from V and 1 base from J, with 8 bases in between.

CDR3 DNA: TGTGCCAGCAGCGCTGGGACAGGCGGCAATCAGCCCCAGCATTTT. Amino acids: CASSAGTGGNQPQHF. The chain is built from TRBV9 and TRBJ1-5, with 8 nucleotides matching TRBD1. CDR1 and CDR2 from the germline V gene are SGDLS and YYNGEE. Trimming took 3 bases from V and 2 from J; bases not matched to a gene: 4. The CDR3 contains 15 residues.

Worth noting for this clone: The sample carries other DNA sequences with the same CDR3. The J gene is TRBJ2-5, the V gene TRBV19; no clear D. The CDR3 loop spans 14 amino acids. Trimming shortened V by 3 bases and J by 2 bases, and 10 bases separated the two germline ends. The germline V gene encodes CDR1 LNHDA and CDR2 SQIVND (reference sequence). The CDR3 DNA reads as TGTGCCAGTAGTATCGGAACAGCTCAAGAGACCCAGTACTTC. Protein: CASSIGTAQETQYF.

This clone was seen just once. This chain uses TRBV2 with TRBJ1-4, with a possible D match to TRBD1 (5 bases). The V end was cut by 5 bases, the J end by 4 bases, with 11 bases between. The CDR3 has 14 amino acids. Per germline, CDR1 SNHLY and CDR2 FYNNEI. This CDR3 reads CASSLDSFNEKLFF. The CDR3 bases are TGTGCCAGCAGTCTTGACAGTTTTAATGAAAAACTGTTTTTT.

The rearrangement uses TRBV6-5 and TRBJ1-2; TRBD1 matches at 7 bases. The germline gives CDR1 MNHEY, CDR2 SVGAGI. CDR3 size: 15 residues. With V trimmed by 4 bases and J by 3 bases, 8 bases remained unmatched. In DNA form, the CDR3 reads TGTGCCAGCAGTTCGAGAGACAGGGAGGACTATGGCTACACCTTC. As protein: CASSSRDREDYGYTF.